These 5 T cell receptor beta chains originate from one sample sequenced in a study of control samples from healthy donors and cancer patients. Assay: immunoSEQ multiplex PCR; the TCRdb copy retains only in-frame clones and omits some. This sample has around 93,000 clones, with just under 95% found just once. Material for sequencing was blood. Receptors originate from a human donor in good health. The donor label of this sample is uncertain.

The chain employs TRBV19 and TRBJ1-2, with D perhaps TRBD1 (5 bases). Trimming took 3 bases from V and 2 from J, leaving 19 bases between them. Per the germline V gene, CDR1 is LNHDA and CDR2 is SQIVND (reference sequence). CDR3 length: 17 residues. In DNA form, the CDR3 reads TGTGCCAGTAGTATCGCCTCTCGAGGGGCAGGAAACTATGGCTACACCTTC. Its protein is CASSIASRGAGNYGYTF.

A remark on this clone: Other nucleotide sequences from this sample produce the same CDR3. The V and J genes are TRBV14 and TRBJ2-4; weak D call: TRBD1 (5 bases). CDR1 is SGHDN and CDR2 is FVKESK in the germline V gene. The CDR3 length is 13 residues. The V and J ends lost 2 bases and 6 bases respectively, with 8 bases between them. This CDR3 reads CASSQSRGNIQYF. The CDR3 coding sequence is TGTGCCAGCAGCCAATCTAGGGGAAACATTCAGTACTTC.

The genes are TRBV5-1 and TRBJ1-2, with 9 bases matching TRBD1. The J segment lost 5 bases and the V segment lost 0 bases, leaving 2 bases of the junction unmatched. CDR3 length equals 14 residues. Germline V CDR1 and CDR2: SGHRS, YFSETQ. This CDR3 is CASSLGQGGYGYTF. The CDR3 bases are TGCGCCAGCAGCTTGGGACAGGGGGGATATGGCTACACCTTC.

The V gene is TRBV7-2, the J gene TRBJ2-1; 12 bases agree with TRBD2. The CDR3 is 15 residues long. Trimming cost V 6 bases and J 10 bases; bases outside gene matches: 10. Germline CDR1 is SGHTA and CDR2 is FQGNSA. This CDR3 is CASRPGTSGGREQFF. The CDR3, as DNA: TGTGCCAGCAGGCCTGGCACTAGCGGGGGGAGGGAGCAGTTCTTC.

The chain carries TRBV9 and TRBJ1-2, with 12 bases lining up with TRBD1. Germline V gives CDR1 SGDLS, CDR2 YYNGEE. The CDR3 is made up of 18 amino acids. After removal of 0 bases from V and 8 bases from J, the junction contained 14 bases not matched to a gene. CDR3 sequence reads: CASSVAAGQGARPGGYTF. CDR3 in DNA: TGTGCCAGCAGCGTAGCCGCGGGACAGGGGGCAAGGCCGGGGGGCTACACCTTC.